These T cell receptor beta chains were read from a single sample in a study of T cell changes during pregnancy in multiple sclerosis. Libraries were prepared by immunoSEQ multiplex PCR; TCRdb keeps only in-frame clonotypes and omits some of them. Of almost 50,000 clones listed, almost 95% are singletons. Sequencing was performed on CD4+ T cells from peripheral blood mononuclear cells, taken in the second trimester of pregnancy. The receptors were gathered from a female donor in good health, enrolled as a control in a pregnancy study. CDR3s include the opening cysteine and the closing phenylalanine or tryptophan. Fields, in order: J gene, D gene, V gene, clone size, CDR3 protein, CDR3 DNA. The D gene is left open where the match is weak. Clone size is shown for a subset of rows, as once, few, many or a class of expanded clone.

j_gene: TRBJ1-2; d_gene: NA; v_gene: TRBV30; abundance: NA; CDR3aa: CAWSSGPVNGYTF; CDR3nt: TGTGCCTGGAGTTCTGGCCCTGTTAATGGCTACACCTTC
j_gene: TRBJ1-2; d_gene: NA; v_gene: TRBV6-1; abundance: NA; CDR3aa: CASRAGVSGYGYTF; CDR3nt: TGTGCCAGCAGGGCAGGGGTATCCGGCTATGGCTACACCTTC
j_gene: TRBJ2-1; d_gene: NA; v_gene: TRBV7-2; abundance: NA; CDR3aa: CASDYHRGGSASEQFF; CDR3nt: TGTGCCAGCGACTACCACAGGGGGGGTAGTGCGAGTGAGCAGTTCTTC
j_gene: TRBJ1-4; d_gene: NA; v_gene: TRBV9; abundance: NA; CDR3aa: CASSVEGTTNEKLFF; CDR3nt: TGTGCCAGCAGCGTTGAGGGAACTACTAATGAAAAACTGTTTTTT
j_gene: TRBJ2-2; d_gene: NA; v_gene: TRBV5-1; abundance: NA; CDR3aa: CASSPIGVANTGELFF; CDR3nt: TGCGCCAGCAGCCCTATAGGGGTTGCGAACACCGGGGAGCTGTTTTTT
j_gene: TRBJ2-3; d_gene: TRBD2; v_gene: TRBV27; abundance: NA; CDR3aa: CASSERGGTDTQYF; CDR3nt: TGTGCCAGCAGTGAGCGGGGGGGAACAGATACGCAGTATTTT
j_gene: TRBJ2-1; d_gene: NA; v_gene: TRBV29-1; abundance: NA; CDR3aa: CSVDISQIYNEQFF; CDR3nt: TGCAGCGTTGATATAAGCCAAATCTACAATGAGCAGTTCTTC
j_gene: TRBJ1-4; d_gene: NA; v_gene: TRBV5-1; abundance: NA; CDR3aa: CASSLRSNEKLFF; CDR3nt: TGCGCCAGCAGCTTAAGGAGTAATGAAAAACTGTTTTTT
j_gene: TRBJ1-1; d_gene: NA; v_gene: TRBV5-1; abundance: NA; CDR3aa: CASSYAGPSEAFF; CDR3nt: TGCGCCAGCAGCTACGCAGGGCCTTCTGAAGCTTTCTTT
j_gene: TRBJ2-3; d_gene: TRBD2; v_gene: TRBV5-5; abundance: NA; CDR3aa: CASSPLAGALGDTQYF; CDR3nt: TGTGCCAGCAGCCCCCTAGCGGGGGCCCTCGGGGATACGCAGTATTTT
j_gene: TRBJ1-4; d_gene: NA; v_gene: TRBV30; abundance: NA; CDR3aa: CAWSVQPRRPTNEKLFF; CDR3nt: TGTGCCTGGAGTGTACAGCCCCGAAGGCCAACTAATGAAAAACTGTTTTTT
j_gene: TRBJ2-2; d_gene: NA; v_gene: TRBV15; abundance: NA; CDR3aa: CATSKGDPGELFF; CDR3nt: TGTGCCACCAGCAAGGGGGACCCCGGGGAGCTGTTTTTT
j_gene: TRBJ2-7; d_gene: NA; v_gene: TRBV6-5; abundance: NA; CDR3aa: CASSPTGASYEQYF; CDR3nt: TGTGCCAGCAGCCCGACAGGAGCCTCCTACGAGCAGTACTTC
j_gene: TRBJ2-3; d_gene: TRBD2; v_gene: TRBV7-9; abundance: once; CDR3aa: CASSLPSGGSLGTDTQYF; CDR3nt: TGTGCCAGCAGCTTACCCAGCGGGGGATCCCTTGGCACAGATACGCAGTATTTT
j_gene: TRBJ1-2; d_gene: NA; v_gene: TRBV30; abundance: NA; CDR3aa: CAWSVRQEDGGYTF; CDR3nt: TGTGCCTGGAGTGTAAGGCAGGAGGATGGCGGCTACACCTTC
j_gene: TRBJ2-5; d_gene: TRBD1; v_gene: TRBV4-2; abundance: NA; CDR3aa: CASSQGYGTDQETQYF; CDR3nt: TGTGCCAGCAGCCAAGGATATGGGACAGACCAAGAGACCCAGTACTTC
j_gene: TRBJ2-7; d_gene: TRBD1; v_gene: TRBV5-4; abundance: NA; CDR3aa: CASRNTGEPGYEQYF; CDR3nt: TGTGCCAGCCGAAACACAGGGGAGCCGGGTTACGAGCAGTACTTC
j_gene: TRBJ1-1; d_gene: NA; v_gene: TRBV15; abundance: once; CDR3aa: CATSRGQGNTEAFF; CDR3nt: TGTGCCACCAGCAGAGGCCAGGGGAACACTGAAGCTTTCTTT
j_gene: TRBJ1-1; d_gene: NA; v_gene: TRBV2; abundance: NA; CDR3aa: CASSGLRVNTEAFF; CDR3nt: TGTGCCAGCAGTGGGCTCAGGGTGAACACTGAAGCTTTCTTT
j_gene: TRBJ1-2; d_gene: TRBD1; v_gene: TRBV4-1; abundance: NA; CDR3aa: CASSQETGQVFYGYTF; CDR3nt: TGCGCCAGCAGCCAAGAGACAGGGCAAGTTTTCTATGGCTACACCTTC
j_gene: TRBJ2-1; d_gene: TRBD2; v_gene: TRBV6-5; abundance: once; CDR3aa: CASTERGSYNEQFF; CDR3nt: TGTGCCAGCACCGAGCGGGGCTCCTACAATGAGCAGTTCTTC
j_gene: TRBJ1-5; d_gene: NA; v_gene: TRBV7-2; abundance: once; CDR3aa: CASSQTPNQPQHF; CDR3nt: TGTGCCAGCAGTCAGACTCCGAATCAGCCCCAGCATTTT
j_gene: TRBJ1-2; d_gene: NA; v_gene: TRBV5-1; abundance: NA; CDR3aa: CASSLAQNYGYTF; CDR3nt: TGCGCCAGCAGCTTGGCACAGAACTATGGCTACACCTTC
j_gene: TRBJ2-7; d_gene: TRBD2; v_gene: TRBV9; abundance: NA; CDR3aa: CASSGYGLANEQYF; CDR3nt: TGTGCCAGCAGCGGTTATGGACTAGCTAACGAGCAGTACTTC
j_gene: TRBJ1-1; d_gene: TRBD1; v_gene: TRBV5-6; abundance: NA; CDR3aa: CASSQGARWDEAFF; CDR3nt: TGTGCCAGCAGCCAGGGGGCCAGGTGGGATGAAGCTTTCTTT
j_gene: TRBJ1-5; d_gene: TRBD1; v_gene: TRBV19; abundance: NA; CDR3aa: CASSTTGTGTQPQHF; CDR3nt: TGTGCCAGTAGTACGACCGGGACAGGGACTCAGCCCCAGCATTTT
j_gene: TRBJ1-5; d_gene: NA; v_gene: TRBV5-6; abundance: NA; CDR3aa: CASSGSGFSNQPQHF; CDR3nt: TGTGCCAGCAGCGGGTCAGGTTTTAGCAATCAGCCCCAGCATTTT
j_gene: TRBJ1-5; d_gene: NA; v_gene: TRBV30; abundance: NA; CDR3aa: CAWSVGGDQPQHF; CDR3nt: TGTGCCTGGAGTGTGGGGGGGGATCAGCCCCAGCATTTT
j_gene: TRBJ2-7; d_gene: NA; v_gene: TRBV6-1; abundance: NA; CDR3aa: CASSESGGAYEQYF; CDR3nt: TGTGCCAGCAGTGAATCAGGCGGGGCCTACGAGCAGTACTTC
j_gene: TRBJ2-1; d_gene: NA; v_gene: TRBV19; abundance: NA; CDR3aa: CASSARNEQFF; CDR3nt: TGTGCCAGTAGTGCGAGGAATGAGCAGTTCTTC
j_gene: TRBJ2-5; d_gene: TRBD1; v_gene: TRBV5-6; abundance: NA; CDR3aa: CASSPGFGTGGETQYF; CDR3nt: TGTGCCAGCAGCCCGGGGTTCGGGACAGGGGGAGAGACCCAGTACTTC
j_gene: TRBJ1-1; d_gene: NA; v_gene: TRBV5-1; abundance: NA; CDR3aa: CASSLEADGAEAFF; CDR3nt: TGCGCCAGCAGCTTGGAGGCAGACGGAGCTGAAGCTTTCTTT
j_gene: TRBJ2-3; d_gene: NA; v_gene: TRBV6-6; abundance: NA; CDR3aa: CASSYLVTDTQYF; CDR3nt: TGTGCCAGCAGTTACCTAGTAACAGATACGCAGTATTTT
j_gene: TRBJ2-1; d_gene: TRBD1; v_gene: TRBV7-3; abundance: NA; CDR3aa: CASSSLPGQGSNEQFF; CDR3nt: TGTGCCAGCAGCTCCCTCCCGGGACAGGGGTCCAATGAGCAGTTCTTC
j_gene: TRBJ2-1; d_gene: TRBD2; v_gene: TRBV11-3; abundance: NA; CDR3aa: CASSGAGGRNNEQFF; CDR3nt: TGTGCCAGCAGCGGCGCGGGGGGGCGTAACAATGAGCAGTTCTTC
j_gene: TRBJ2-1; d_gene: NA; v_gene: TRBV7-5; abundance: NA; CDR3aa: CARSHPTRGLRFDEQFF; CDR3nt: TGTGCCAGAAGCCACCCCACGCGAGGACTCCGTTTTGATGAGCAGTTCTTC
j_gene: TRBJ1-6; d_gene: TRBD1; v_gene: TRBV30; abundance: NA; CDR3aa: CAWSVRDRETLHF; CDR3nt: TGTGCCTGGAGTGTAAGGGACAGGGAAACCCTCCACTTT
j_gene: TRBJ1-2; d_gene: NA; v_gene: TRBV19; abundance: NA; CDR3aa: CASSTGVGYTF; CDR3nt: TGTGCCAGTAGTACAGGGGTCGGCTACACCTTC
j_gene: TRBJ2-3; d_gene: NA; v_gene: TRBV11-2; abundance: NA; CDR3aa: CASSLDRADRGYGTQYF; CDR3nt: TGTGCCAGCAGCTTAGATAGAGCTGACCGGGGGTATGGTACGCAGTATTTT
j_gene: TRBJ1-2; d_gene: NA; v_gene: TRBV19; abundance: NA; CDR3aa: CASSIIRGQANYGYTF; CDR3nt: TGTGCCAGTAGTATAATTCGAGGGCAGGCTAACTATGGCTACACCTTC
j_gene: TRBJ2-2; d_gene: TRBD1; v_gene: TRBV4-2; abundance: NA; CDR3aa: CASSQTGQGDGMRELFF; CDR3nt: TGTGCCAGCAGCCAAACTGGACAGGGCGATGGCATGAGGGAGCTGTTTTTT
j_gene: TRBJ2-6; d_gene: NA; v_gene: TRBV7-2; abundance: NA; CDR3aa: CASSWGQTSGANVLTF; CDR3nt: TGTGCCAGCAGCTGGGGACAAACCTCTGGGGCCAACGTCCTGACTTTC
j_gene: TRBJ2-4; d_gene: TRBD1; v_gene: TRBV11-2; abundance: NA; CDR3aa: CASGLGTENIQYF; CDR3nt: TGTGCCAGCGGGCTAGGGACAGAAAACATTCAGTACTTC
j_gene: TRBJ1-2; d_gene: TRBD1; v_gene: TRBV4-1; abundance: NA; CDR3aa: CASSLDRESQAF; CDR3nt: TGCGCCAGCAGCCTAGACAGGGAATCACAGGCCTTC
j_gene: TRBJ2-1; d_gene: TRBD2; v_gene: TRBV2; abundance: NA; CDR3aa: CASSRTSGGNEQFF; CDR3nt: TGTGCCAGCAGCAGGACTAGCGGGGGGAATGAGCAGTTCTTC
j_gene: TRBJ2-7; d_gene: TRBD1; v_gene: TRBV5-1; abundance: NA; CDR3aa: CASTLGTGTYEQYF; CDR3nt: TGCGCCTCAACTCTCGGGACAGGGACCTACGAGCAGTACTTC
j_gene: TRBJ1-3; d_gene: NA; v_gene: TRBV6-5; abundance: NA; CDR3aa: CASSPTGPGNTIYF; CDR3nt: TGTGCCAGCAGTCCGACAGGCCCTGGAAACACCATATATTTT
j_gene: TRBJ2-7; d_gene: TRBD2; v_gene: TRBV9; abundance: once; CDR3aa: CASSVKGGIMGSGGTFGNEQYF; CDR3nt: TGTGCCAGCAGCGTAAAGGGAGGCATAATGGGTAGCGGGGGTACCTTCGGGAACGAGCAGTACTTC
j_gene: TRBJ1-1; d_gene: NA; v_gene: TRBV4-3; abundance: NA; CDR3aa: CASSQDLRGTEAFF; CDR3nt: TGCGCCAGCAGCCAAGATTTAAGGGGCACTGAAGCTTTCTTT
j_gene: TRBJ1-3; d_gene: NA; v_gene: TRBV30; abundance: NA; CDR3aa: CAWSPGQYSGNTIYF; CDR3nt: TGTGCCTGGAGTCCAGGACAGTACTCTGGAAACACCATATATTTT
j_gene: TRBJ1-1; d_gene: TRBD1; v_gene: TRBV6-5; abundance: NA; CDR3aa: CASSYLGQGAGEAFF; CDR3nt: TGTGCCAGCAGTTACCTGGGACAGGGGGCTGGTGAAGCTTTCTTT
j_gene: TRBJ1-6; d_gene: NA; v_gene: TRBV6-1; abundance: few; CDR3aa: CASSAAAPGDSPLHF; CDR3nt: TGTGCCAGCAGTGCCGCAGCCCCAGGGGATTCACCCCTCCACTTT
j_gene: TRBJ1-1; d_gene: TRBD1; v_gene: TRBV5-4; abundance: few; CDR3aa: CASSADRVTEAFF; CDR3nt: TGTGCCAGCAGCGCCGACAGGGTCACTGAAGCTTTCTTT
j_gene: TRBJ1-1; d_gene: NA; v_gene: TRBV19; abundance: NA; CDR3aa: CASTLSLGVNTEAFF; CDR3nt: TGTGCCAGTACCTTGAGTCTAGGGGTAAACACTGAAGCTTTCTTT
j_gene: TRBJ2-1; d_gene: TRBD2; v_gene: TRBV5-1; abundance: NA; CDR3aa: CASKNGGALLAEQFF; CDR3nt: TGCGCCAGCAAAAACGGGGGGGCCCTCTTGGCTGAGCAGTTCTTC
j_gene: TRBJ2-1; d_gene: NA; v_gene: TRBV10-3; abundance: once; CDR3aa: CAIERGSSYNEQFF; CDR3nt: TGTGCCATCGAGAGGGGGAGCTCCTACAATGAGCAGTTCTTC